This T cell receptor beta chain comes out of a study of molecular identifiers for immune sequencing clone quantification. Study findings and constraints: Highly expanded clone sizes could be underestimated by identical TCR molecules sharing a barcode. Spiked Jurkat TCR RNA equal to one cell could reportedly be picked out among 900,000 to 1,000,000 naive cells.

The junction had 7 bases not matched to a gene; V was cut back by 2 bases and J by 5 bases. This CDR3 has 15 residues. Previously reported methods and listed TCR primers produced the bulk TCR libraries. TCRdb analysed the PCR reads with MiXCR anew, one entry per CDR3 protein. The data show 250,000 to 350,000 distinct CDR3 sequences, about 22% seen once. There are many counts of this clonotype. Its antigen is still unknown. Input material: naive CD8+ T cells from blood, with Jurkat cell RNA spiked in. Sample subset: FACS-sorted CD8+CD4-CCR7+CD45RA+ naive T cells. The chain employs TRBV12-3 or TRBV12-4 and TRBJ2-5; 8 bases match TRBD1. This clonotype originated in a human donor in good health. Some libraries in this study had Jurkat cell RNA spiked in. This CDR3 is CASSLIGQGQETQYF. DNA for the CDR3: TGTGCCAGCAGTTTAATCGGACAGGGTCAGGAGACCCAGTACTTC.